Listed below are T cell receptor beta chains from one sample, sequenced in a study of blood T cell repertoires in COVID-19. The assay was immunoSEQ multiplex PCR, and TCRdb's table has in-frame clones only and misses some. The sample consists of about 480,000 clones, 85% to 90% of them appearing once. The specimen was peripheral blood. The source is a woman aged 45-65 years with COVID-19, enrolled during active disease. Both conserved end residues are trimmed from each CDR3. D genes are given only for firm matches.

>-|TRBJ1-5|TRBV27
ASRRQNSNQPQH
>-|TRBJ1-1|TRBV13
ASSFGRGDTEAF
>TRBD1|TRBJ2-7|TRBV5-4
ASSSWDRGTYEQY
>TRBD2|TRBJ2-5|TRBV6-6
ASRVAGEETQY
>-|TRBJ1-2|TRBV6-4
ASRLGPQGNYGYT
>TRBD1|TRBJ1-2|TRBV29-1
SGTTGEGYT
>-|TRBJ2-7|TRBV5-1
ASSLQGPDLGEQY
>TRBD2|TRBJ2-1|TRBV2
AQTSGGYNEQF
>-|TRBJ2-1|TRBV10-3
AIGIGADGYNEQF
>TRBD1|TRBJ2-7|TRBV14
ASSQIRTGSYEQY
>-|TRBJ1-4|TRBV24-1
ATSDRGPNEKLF
>-|TRBJ1-2|TRBV5-1
ASSFQTGSGYT
>TRBD1|TRBJ2-5|TRBV5-1
ASSLGDREQETQY
>-|TRBJ1-2|TRBV12-3/TRBV12-4
ASFYPGARGYT
>TRBD1|TRBJ1-3|TRBV18
ASSSTGTGEGDTIY
>TRBD1|TRBJ2-2|TRBV5-1
ASSLGQAYGELF
>TRBD2|TRBJ2-7|TRBV5-5
ASSSTSGGFYEQY
>TRBD1|TRBJ1-2|TRBV12-3/TRBV12-4
ASSPTGDYGYT
>-|TRBJ2-5|TRBV6-1
ASSEPYNQETQY
>TRBD1|TRBJ2-1|TRBV14
ASSPGTVYNEQF
>TRBD1|TRBJ1-1|TRBV5-1
ASSLGGTALEAF
>-|TRBJ1-1|TRBV5-1
ASSAAGGTEAF
>TRBD2|TRBJ2-3|TRBV7-2
ASSLGGGAWGDTQY
>TRBD1|TRBJ1-1|TRBV25-1
ASRLTGVSEAF
>-|TRBJ1-2|TRBV6-2/TRBV6-3
ASSSGHYSSYGYT
>TRBD1|TRBJ1-5|TRBV30
AWSQGAFQPQH
>-|TRBJ1-3|TRBV3-1/TRBV3-2
ASGAGTSGNTIY